The rows below give T cell receptor beta chains drawn from one sample of a study of T-cell reconstitution after alpha-beta-depleted transplantation in children. A single record per CDR3 protein comes from TCRdb applying MiXCR to the PCR reads. The profile shows roughly 4,000 distinct CDR3 sequences, 15% to 20% of them singletons. The source material was PBMCs, mostly from graft donor cells, sampled 180 days after TCRalphabeta/CD19-depleted stem cell transplant. These receptors were collected from a male patient between 2 and 10 years old who had a stem cell transplant for acute lymphoblastic leukemia, so the T cells may come from the graft donor. The CDR3 runs from the conserved cysteine through the conserved F or W. Fields, in order: V gene, clone size, J gene, CDR3 protein. The size of a clone is reported for some rows only, either as once, few or many, or as a class for expanded clones.

TRBV5-1	many	TRBJ1-6	CASSPGRGPGARGSPLHF
TRBV6-1	.	TRBJ2-5	CASRRGLAVDTQYF
TRBV7-9	medium-sized	TRBJ1-2	CASSLVVETGGYTF
TRBV18	many	TRBJ1-2	CAAATGDRVVGYTF
TRBV7-9	many	TRBJ1-3	CASSTGGFSGNTIYF
TRBV5-6	many	TRBJ2-7	CASSFRTSFYEQYF
TRBV7-2	.	TRBJ2-7	CASSFSLTGQESYKQYF
TRBV27	many	TRBJ2-1	CASSLSASASSYNEQFF
TRBV19	medium-sized	TRBJ2-1	CASRNPRRVNEQFF
TRBV7-6	few	TRBJ1-4	CASSYQPGRSIATNEKLFF
TRBV19	many	TRBJ1-5	CASSISILEQPQHF
TRBV4-3	few	TRBJ1-5	CASSQDRGRQPQHF
TRBV6-2/TRBV6-3	many	TRBJ2-3	CASGHSGRADTQYF
TRBV4-3	.	TRBJ1-2	CASSQVGGGQGYGYTF
TRBV10-3	.	TRBJ2-5	CAISVGRGFGETQYF